This T cell receptor (beta chain) was profiled in a study of cytomegalovirus exposure and HLA in healthy donors. The study ran its PCR with 60 Vbeta and 13 Jbeta primers. Original analysis: A later analysis counted 80 million or so unique TCR beta chains, about 10 million shared. The repertoire was sequenced with immunoSEQ multiplex PCR; TCRdb's copy has only in-frame clones and lacks some. The DNA was the basis for D and trimming; V, J and clone size are from that table. This sample's table has over 75,000 clones. Study observations and caveats: A later look showed TCR association rates differing by HLA locus, highest for DRB1 and lowest for HLA-C. About 87% or about 30% of the time was how often most TCR beta V segments were productive, according to an earlier analysis.

Details on this clone: Its target is not known.

It was healthy bone marrow donors who served as donors. Germline lookup yields CDR1 SNHLY and CDR2 FYNNEI. Losses at the gene ends were 6 bases for V and 9 bases for J; bases not matched to a gene: 14. The CDR3 length is 16 residues. The clonotype comes from a girl aged 10-17 years in good health and CMV-seropositive. The sequenced sample consisted of PBMCs. The genes are TRBV2 and TRBJ2-3; 11 nucleotides match TRBD2. The CDR3, as DNA: TGTGCCAGCAGCCAGACTAGCGGGATAGGTGCATGGACGCAGTATTTT. This translates into CASSQTSGIGAWTQYF.